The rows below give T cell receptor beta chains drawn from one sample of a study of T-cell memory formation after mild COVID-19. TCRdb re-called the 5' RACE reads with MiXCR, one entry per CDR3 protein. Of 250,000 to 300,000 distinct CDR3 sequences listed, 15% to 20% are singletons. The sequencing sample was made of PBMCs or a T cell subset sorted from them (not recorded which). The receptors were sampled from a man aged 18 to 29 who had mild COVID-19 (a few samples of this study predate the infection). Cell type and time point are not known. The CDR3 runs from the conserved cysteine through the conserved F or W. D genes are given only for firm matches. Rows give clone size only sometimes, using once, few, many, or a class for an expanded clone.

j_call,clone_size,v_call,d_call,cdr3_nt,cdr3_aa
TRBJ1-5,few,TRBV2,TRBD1,TGTGCCAGCAGTGAAGCGGACAGGGGGGATCAGCCCCAGCATTTT,CASSEADRGDQPQHF
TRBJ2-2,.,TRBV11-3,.,TGTGCCAGCAGCTTGTCGGACGGCGGGGAGCTGTTTTTT,CASSLSDGGELFF
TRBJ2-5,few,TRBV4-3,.,TGCGCCAGCAGCCCAGCCCCGGTAACCCAAGAGACCCAGTACTTC,CASSPAPVTQETQYF
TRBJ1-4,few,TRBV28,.,TGTGCCAGCCAGGACGCCCAGGGGAAAAAACTGTTTTTT,CASQDAQGKKLFF
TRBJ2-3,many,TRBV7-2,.,TGTGCCAGCAGCCGAGAGGGGAGGGGGGGCACCCCAGCGACAGATACGCAGTATTTT,CASSREGRGGTPATDTQYF
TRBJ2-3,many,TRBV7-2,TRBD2,TGTGCCAGCAGCCGAAATAGCGGGAGCGCAGATACGCAGTATTTT,CASSRNSGSADTQYF
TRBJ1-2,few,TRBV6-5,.,TGTGCCAGCAGTTACTCGCCGGGACGTGGCTACACCTTC,CASSYSPGRGYTF
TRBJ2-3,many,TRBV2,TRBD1,TGTGCCAGCATCCCTCCCGGGACAGGGACAGATACGCAGTATTTT,CASIPPGTGTDTQYF
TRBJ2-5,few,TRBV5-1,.,TGCGCCAGCAGCTACGGGGAAGAGACCCAGTACTTC,CASSYGEETQYF
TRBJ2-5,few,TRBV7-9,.,TGTGCCAGCAGCGTAACAACGGACCGGGGGACCCAGTACTTC,CASSVTTDRGTQYF
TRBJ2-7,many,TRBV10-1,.,TGCGCCAGCAGTGCGTTGGGGTCCTCCTACGAGCAGTACTTC,CASSALGSSYEQYF
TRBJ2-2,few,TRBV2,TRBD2,TGTGCCAGGGCTAGCGGACCGAACACCGGGGAGCTGTTTTTT,CARASGPNTGELFF
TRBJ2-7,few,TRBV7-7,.,TGTGCCAGCAGCCTAACAGTGGATTGGCACGAGCAGTACTTC,CASSLTVDWHEQYF
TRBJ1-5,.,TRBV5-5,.,TGTGCCAGCAGCTTGCGGATTGCTCAGCCCCAGCATTTT,CASSLRIAQPQHF
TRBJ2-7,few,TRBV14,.,TGTGCCAGCAGCCAGGAAGGAAGGGGAACCTACGAGCAGTACTTC,CASSQEGRGTYEQYF
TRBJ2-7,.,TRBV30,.,TGTGCCTGGAGTGTACGACAGTACGGACACGAGCAGTACTTC,CAWSVRQYGHEQYF
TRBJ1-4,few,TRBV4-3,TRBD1,TGCGCCAGCAGCCAAGCCCTCCTCGCGACAGGGGGGGCTGAAAAACTGTTTTTT,CASSQALLATGGAEKLFF
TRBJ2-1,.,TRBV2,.,TGTGCCAGCAGCGAACAGGGTCCTAGCTCCTACAATGAGCAGTTCTTC,CASSEQGPSSYNEQFF
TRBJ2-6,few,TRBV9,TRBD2,TGTGCCAGCAGCGTAGCCGGGAGGTCTGGGGCCAACGTCCTGACTTTC,CASSVAGRSGANVLTF
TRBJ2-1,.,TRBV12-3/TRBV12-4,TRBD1,TGTGCCAGCAGACAGGGGTTAGACAATGAGCAGTTCTTC,CASRQGLDNEQFF
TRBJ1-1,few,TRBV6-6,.,TGTGCCAGCAGGGCGGGGAAGGCTGAAGCTTTCTTT,CASRAGKAEAFF
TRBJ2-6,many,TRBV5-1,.,TGCGCCAGCAGCTTGAACCCCGACCCCAGCTCTGGGGCCAACGTCCTGACTTTC,CASSLNPDPSSGANVLTF
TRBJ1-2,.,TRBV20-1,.,TGCAGTGCTAGTTCCCAGGGGATACCCCTCCGCTATGGCTACACCTTC,CSASSQGIPLRYGYTF
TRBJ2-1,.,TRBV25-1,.,TGTGCCAGCAGTGAGCCCGCCCGGGGCAATGAGCAGTTCTTC,CASSEPARGNEQFF
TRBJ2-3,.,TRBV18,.,TGTGCCAGCTCACCACCGACCGGGGTGGACACAGATACGCAGTATTTT,CASSPPTGVDTDTQYF
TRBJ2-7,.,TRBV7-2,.,TGTGCCAGCAGCTGGGGAATGTGGGAGCAGTACTTC,CASSWGMWEQYF